The 6 T cell receptor beta chains reported below all come from one sample, sequenced in a study of neoadjuvant nivolumab and ipilimumab in lung cancer. Clones were sequenced by immunoSEQ multiplex PCR, and TCRdb holds only the in-frame ones, with some missing. Of approximately 12,000 clones in the sample, around 70% were seen once. The sequencing used peripheral blood, collected after neoadjuvant nivolumab, alone or with ipilimumab, at or shortly before surgery. The receptors derive from an adult with non-small cell lung cancer.

V and J are TRBV5-1 and TRBJ1-2, with TRBD1 matching 9 bases. Germline CDR1 reads SGHRS; CDR2 reads YFSETQ. CDR3 size: 17 residues. V gave up 2 bases and J gave up 3 bases; unmatched junction bases: 11. CDR3 DNA sequence: TGCGCCAGCAGCTTCCACGGACAGGGGATCGGGGACTATGGCTACACCTTC. Protein sequence: CASSFHGQGIGDYGYTF.

V usage is TRBV7-9 and J usage is TRBJ2-2; 8 bases are a match to TRBD1. Germline CDR1 reads SEHNR; CDR2 reads FQNEAQ (reference sequence). The CDR3 contains 17 residues. With 4 bases clipped from V and 7 bases from J, the junction kept 14 bases outside the gene matches. This chain's CDR3 is CASSSLNLEGQGGELFF. Written as DNA, the CDR3 is TGTGCCAGCAGCTCCCTTAACCTAGAAGGACAGGGCGGGGAGCTGTTTTTT.

The genes are TRBV6-6 and TRBJ2-7; TRBD1 matches at 11 bases. V shed 5 bases and J 1 base; nucleotides not matched to a gene: 4. The V gene's germline CDR1 is MNHNY and CDR2 SVGAGI (reference sequence). The CDR3 totals 15 residues. The CDR3 DNA reads TGTGCCAGCAGTGGGACAGGGGGTGATTCCTACGAGCAGTACTTC. It specifies CASSGTGGDSYEQYF.

The chain recombines TRBV11-2 with TRBJ2-1, with D uncertain. The CDR3 totals 15 residues. Germline CDR1 is SGHAT and CDR2 is FQNNGV. V lost 5 bases, J lost 0 bases, and 11 bases lay in between. Written as DNA, the CDR3 is TGTGCCAGCAGCGGATTCACCGACTCCTACAATGAGCAGTTCTTC. Amino acid sequence: CASSGFTDSYNEQFF.

This clone was seen only a few times. V usage is TRBV7-9 and J usage is TRBJ2-7; 9 bases fit TRBD1. The V and J ends lost 1 base and 5 bases, in that order; junction bases with no gene match: 0. The CDR3 is made up of 13 amino acids. Germline V gene sequence: CDR1 SEHNR, CDR2 FQNEAQ (reference sequence). CDR3 sequence reads: CASSLGTGDEQYF. CDR3 sequence (DNA): TGTGCCAGCAGCTTAGGGACAGGGGACGAGCAGTACTTC.

This clone has a handful of counts. The rearrangement joins TRBV18 to TRBJ2-1, with D tentatively TRBD1 or TRBD2 (5 bases each). The CDR3 covers 15 residues. V was shortened by 1 base and J by 3 bases, with 10 bases between the two germline ends. The V gene's germline CDR1 is KGHSH and CDR2 LQKENI. CDR3 residues: CASSPLLGDYNEQFF. Written as DNA, the CDR3 is TGTGCCAGCTCACCACTTCTGGGGGACTACAATGAGCAGTTCTTC.